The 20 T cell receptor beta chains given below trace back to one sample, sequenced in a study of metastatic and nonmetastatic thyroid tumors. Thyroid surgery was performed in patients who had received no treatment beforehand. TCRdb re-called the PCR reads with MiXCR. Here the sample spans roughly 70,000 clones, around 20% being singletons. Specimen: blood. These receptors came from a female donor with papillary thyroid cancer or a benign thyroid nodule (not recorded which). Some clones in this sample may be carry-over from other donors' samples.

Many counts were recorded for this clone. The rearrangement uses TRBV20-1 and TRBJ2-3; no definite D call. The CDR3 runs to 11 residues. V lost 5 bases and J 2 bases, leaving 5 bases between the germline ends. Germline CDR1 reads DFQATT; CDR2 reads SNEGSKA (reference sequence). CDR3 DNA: TGCAGTGCTGAACCCACAGATACGCAGTATTTT. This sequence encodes CSAEPTDTQYF.

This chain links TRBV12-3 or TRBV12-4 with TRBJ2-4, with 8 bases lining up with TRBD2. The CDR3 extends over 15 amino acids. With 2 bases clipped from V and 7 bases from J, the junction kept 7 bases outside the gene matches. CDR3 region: CASSLSAGGGNIQYF. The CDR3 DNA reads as TGTGCCAGCAGTTTAAGCGCCGGGGGGGGCAACATTCAGTACTTC.

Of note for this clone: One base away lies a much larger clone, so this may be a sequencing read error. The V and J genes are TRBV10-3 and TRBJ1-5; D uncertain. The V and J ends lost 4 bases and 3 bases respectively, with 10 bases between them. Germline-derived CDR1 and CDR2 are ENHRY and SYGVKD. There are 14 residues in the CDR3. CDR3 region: CAISAAGINQPQHF. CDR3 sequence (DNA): TGTGCCATCAGTGCAGCAGGTATCAATCAGCCCCAGCATTTT.

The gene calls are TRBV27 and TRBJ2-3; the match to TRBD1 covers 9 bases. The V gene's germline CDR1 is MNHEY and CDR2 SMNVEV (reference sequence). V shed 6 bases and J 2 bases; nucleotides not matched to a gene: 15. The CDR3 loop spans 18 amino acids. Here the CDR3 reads CASRLDRAWDRDTDTQYF. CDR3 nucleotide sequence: TGTGCCAGCAGACTCGACAGGGCCTGGGACAGGGACACAGATACGCAGTATTTT.

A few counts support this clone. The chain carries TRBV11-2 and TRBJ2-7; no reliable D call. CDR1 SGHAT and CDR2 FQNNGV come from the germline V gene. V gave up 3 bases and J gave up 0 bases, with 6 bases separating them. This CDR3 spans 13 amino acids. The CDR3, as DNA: TGTGCCAGCAGCTTGGACGTCTCCTACGAGCAGTACTTC. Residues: CASSLDVSYEQYF.

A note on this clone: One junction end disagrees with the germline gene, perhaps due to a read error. The CDR3, as DNA: TGTGCCAGCACCTTACAGGGGGCTGGTTCACCCCTCCACTTT. Encoded protein: CASTLQGAGSPLHF. The chain combines TRBV13 with TRBJ1-6; 9 bases align to TRBD1. Germline loops: CDR1 PRHDT, CDR2 FYEKMQ (reference sequence). The CDR3 length is 14 residues.

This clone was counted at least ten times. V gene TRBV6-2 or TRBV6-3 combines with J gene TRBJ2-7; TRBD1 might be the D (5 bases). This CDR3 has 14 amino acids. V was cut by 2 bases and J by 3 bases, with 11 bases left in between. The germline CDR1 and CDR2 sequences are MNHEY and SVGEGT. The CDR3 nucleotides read TGTGCCAGCAGTTACGATGGGGCAGACTACGAGCAGTACTTC. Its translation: CASSYDGADYEQYF.

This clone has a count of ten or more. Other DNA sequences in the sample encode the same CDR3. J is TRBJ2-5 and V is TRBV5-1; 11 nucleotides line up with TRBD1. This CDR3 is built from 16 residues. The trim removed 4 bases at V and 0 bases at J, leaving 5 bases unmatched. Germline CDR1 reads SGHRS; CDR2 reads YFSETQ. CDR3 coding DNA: TGCGCCAGCAGCGGAGGGACAGGGGGTTACCAAGAGACCCAGTACTTC. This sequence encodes CASSGGTGGYQETQYF.

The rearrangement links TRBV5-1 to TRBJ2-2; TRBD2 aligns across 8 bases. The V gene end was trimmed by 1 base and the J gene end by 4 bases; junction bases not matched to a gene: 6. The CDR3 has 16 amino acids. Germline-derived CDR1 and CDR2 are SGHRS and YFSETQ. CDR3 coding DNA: TGCGCCAGCAGCTTGTTTCTGAGCGGGAGCACCGGGGAGCTGTTTTTT. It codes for CASSLFLSGSTGELFF. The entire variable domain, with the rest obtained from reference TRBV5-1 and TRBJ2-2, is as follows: KAGVTQTPRYLIKTRGQQVTLSCSPISGHRSVSWYQQTPGQGLQFLFEYFSETQRNKGNFPGRFSGRQFSNSRSEMNVSTLELGDSALYLCASSLFLSGSTGELFFGEGSRLTVL.

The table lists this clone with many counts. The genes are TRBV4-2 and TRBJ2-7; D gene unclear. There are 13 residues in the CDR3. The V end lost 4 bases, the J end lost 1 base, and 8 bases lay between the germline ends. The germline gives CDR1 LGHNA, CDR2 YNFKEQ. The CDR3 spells CASSLPASYEQYF. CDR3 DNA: TGTGCCAGCAGCCTACCGGCATCCTACGAGCAGTACTTC.

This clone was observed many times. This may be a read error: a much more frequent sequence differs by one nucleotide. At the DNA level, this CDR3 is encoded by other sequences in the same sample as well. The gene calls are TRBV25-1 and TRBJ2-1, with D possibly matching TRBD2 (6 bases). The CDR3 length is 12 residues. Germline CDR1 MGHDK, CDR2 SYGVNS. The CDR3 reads CASSGGYNEQFF. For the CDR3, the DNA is TGCGCCAGCAGTGGGGGGTACAATGAGCAGTTCTTC.

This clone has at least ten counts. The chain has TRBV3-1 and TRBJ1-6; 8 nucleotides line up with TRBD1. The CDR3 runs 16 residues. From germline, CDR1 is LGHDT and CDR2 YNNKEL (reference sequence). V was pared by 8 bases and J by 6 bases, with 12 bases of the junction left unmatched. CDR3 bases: TGTGCCAGCGGGAACACAGGGGGAGGAACTAATTCACCCCTCCACTTT. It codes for CASGNTGGGTNSPLHF. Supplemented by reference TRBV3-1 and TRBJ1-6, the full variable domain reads DTAVSQTPKYLVTQMGNDKSIKCEQNLGHDTMYWYKQDSKKFLKIMFSYNNKELIINETVPNRFSPKSPDKAHLNLHINSLELGDSAVYFCASGNTGGGTNSPLHFGNGTRLTVT.

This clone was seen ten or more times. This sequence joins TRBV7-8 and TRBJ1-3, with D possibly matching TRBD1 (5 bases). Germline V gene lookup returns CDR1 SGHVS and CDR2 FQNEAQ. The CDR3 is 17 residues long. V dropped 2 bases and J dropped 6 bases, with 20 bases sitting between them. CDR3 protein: CASSLRRAPGRENTIYF. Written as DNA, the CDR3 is TGTGCCAGCAGCTTAAGGCGGGCTCCGGGACGCGAAAACACCATATATTTT.

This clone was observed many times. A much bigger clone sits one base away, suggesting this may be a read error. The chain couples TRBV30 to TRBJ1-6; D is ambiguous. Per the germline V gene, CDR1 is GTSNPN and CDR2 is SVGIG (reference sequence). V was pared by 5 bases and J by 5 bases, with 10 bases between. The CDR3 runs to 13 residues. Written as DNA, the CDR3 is TGTGCCTGGGGCGCCGCCCATAATTCACCCCTCCACTTT. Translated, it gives CAWGAAHNSPLHF.

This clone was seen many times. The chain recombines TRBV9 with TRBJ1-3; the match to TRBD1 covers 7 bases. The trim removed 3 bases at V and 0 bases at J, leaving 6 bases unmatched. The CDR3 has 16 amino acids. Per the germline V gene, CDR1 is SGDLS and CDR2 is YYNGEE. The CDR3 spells CASSAGTALSGNTIYF. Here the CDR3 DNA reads TGTGCCAGCAGCGCCGGGACAGCGCTCTCTGGAAACACCATATATTTT.

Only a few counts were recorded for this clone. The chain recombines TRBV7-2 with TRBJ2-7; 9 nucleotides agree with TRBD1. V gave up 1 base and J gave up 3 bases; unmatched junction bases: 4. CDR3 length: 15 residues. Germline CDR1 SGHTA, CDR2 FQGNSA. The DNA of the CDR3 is TGTGCCAGCAGCTTAGAACAGGGGGCTGTCTACGAGCAGTACTTC. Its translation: CASSLEQGAVYEQYF.

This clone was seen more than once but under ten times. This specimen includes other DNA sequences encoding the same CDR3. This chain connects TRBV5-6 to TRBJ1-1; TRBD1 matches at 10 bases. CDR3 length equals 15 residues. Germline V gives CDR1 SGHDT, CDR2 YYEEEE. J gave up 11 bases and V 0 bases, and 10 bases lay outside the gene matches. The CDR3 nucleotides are TGTGCCAGCAGCTTGGTGGGACAGGGGAACACTGGGGCTTTCTTT. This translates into CASSLVGQGNTGAFF.

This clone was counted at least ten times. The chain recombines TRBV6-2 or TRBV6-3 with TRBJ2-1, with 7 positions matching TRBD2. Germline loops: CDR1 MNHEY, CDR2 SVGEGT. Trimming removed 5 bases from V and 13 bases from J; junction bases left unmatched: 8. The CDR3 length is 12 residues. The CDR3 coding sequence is TGTGCCAGCAGTCGGGGACTACCCCCTCAGTTCTTC. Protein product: CASSRGLPPQFF.

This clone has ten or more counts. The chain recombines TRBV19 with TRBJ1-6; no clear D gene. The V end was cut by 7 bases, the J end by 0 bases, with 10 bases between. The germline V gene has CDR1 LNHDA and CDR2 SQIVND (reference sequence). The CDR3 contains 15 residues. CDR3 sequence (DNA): TGTGCCAGTACGGCCAGGCACTCCTATAATTCACCCCTCCACTTT. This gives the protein CASTARHSYNSPLHF.

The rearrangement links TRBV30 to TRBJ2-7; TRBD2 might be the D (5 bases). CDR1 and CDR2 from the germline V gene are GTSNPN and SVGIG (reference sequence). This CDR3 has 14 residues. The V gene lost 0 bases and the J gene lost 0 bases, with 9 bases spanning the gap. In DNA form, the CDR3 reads TGTGCCTGGAGTGTGGACTTATCCTCCTACGAGCAGTACTTC. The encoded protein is CAWSVDLSSYEQYF.